These T cell receptor beta chains were read from a single sample in a study of shared clonotypes between healthy human individuals. The protocol was immunoSEQ multiplex PCR, while the TCRdb copy is restricted to in-frame clones and leaves out a portion. This table has 2 million to 2.5 million clones, around 92% appearing once. What was sequenced was naive CD4+ T cells from PBMCs. All receptors come from a young man in good health. Some clones in this sample may be carry-over from other donors' samples. Both conserved end residues are part of each CDR3. A D gene is named only where the DNA matches it firmly.

v_call	j_call	d_call	cdr3_nt	cdr3_aa
TRBV6-5	TRBJ2-7	-	TGTGCCAGCAGCGGGACCGGCCCCTACGAGCAGTACTTC	CASSGTGPYEQYF
TRBV5-1	TRBJ2-3	-	TGCGCCAGCAGCTTGGACTCCAGACAGGCCGTCGAGGGGAGACGCACAGATACGCAGTATTTT	CASSLDSRQAVEGRRTDTQYF
TRBV28	TRBJ2-1	-	TGTGCCAGCAGTTCCCCTTCGGCGGGCCGGAGCGGTAGTGAGTTCTTC	CASSSPSAGRSGSEFF
TRBV5-4	TRBJ1-5	TRBD1	TGTGCCAGCAGCCGCATAGACAGGGACAATCAGCCCCAGCATTTT	CASSRIDRDNQPQHF
TRBV11-2	TRBJ1-2	TRBD1	TGTGCCAGCAGCTTAGGGACAGGGGACTATGGCTACACCTTC	CASSLGTGDYGYTF
TRBV4-1	TRBJ2-1	TRBD1	TGCGCCAGCAGCAGGACAGGGGGATCCTACAATGAGCAGTTCTTC	CASSRTGGSYNEQFF
TRBV5-1	TRBJ2-3	TRBD2	TGCGCCAGCAGCTGGACTAGCGACCGCACAGATACGCAGTATTTT	CASSWTSDRTDTQYF
TRBV6-1	TRBJ2-7	TRBD2	TGTGCCAGCAGTGACATTTCCCTACTAGCGGGCTCCTACGAGCAGTACTTC	CASSDISLLAGSYEQYF
TRBV7-3	TRBJ1-2	-	TGTGCCAGCAGCAGGGACGGCACGGGAACTGGCTACACCTTC	CASSRDGTGTGYTF
TRBV5-1	TRBJ2-2	-	TGCGCCAGCAGCCTCAGTCGGACGAACACCGGGGAGCTGTTTTTT	CASSLSRTNTGELFF
TRBV7-3	TRBJ2-5	-	TGTGCCAGCACCTCCTCGCTGAGCAGAAAAGAGACCCAGTACTTC	CASTSSLSRKETQYF
TRBV6-1	TRBJ2-1	TRBD2	TGTGCCAGCAGTGAACGGTGGGGGGGAGAGGTGGAGCAGTTCTTC	CASSERWGGEVEQFF
TRBV18	TRBJ1-5	TRBD1	TGTGCCAGCTCACCTACGACAGGGGGCGGGCGCAATCAGCCCCAGCATTTT	CASSPTTGGGRNQPQHF
TRBV7-3	TRBJ2-7	-	TGTGCCAGCAGCTTTGAAAACAGGAGAGTCCCCTACGAGCAGTACTTC	CASSFENRRVPYEQYF